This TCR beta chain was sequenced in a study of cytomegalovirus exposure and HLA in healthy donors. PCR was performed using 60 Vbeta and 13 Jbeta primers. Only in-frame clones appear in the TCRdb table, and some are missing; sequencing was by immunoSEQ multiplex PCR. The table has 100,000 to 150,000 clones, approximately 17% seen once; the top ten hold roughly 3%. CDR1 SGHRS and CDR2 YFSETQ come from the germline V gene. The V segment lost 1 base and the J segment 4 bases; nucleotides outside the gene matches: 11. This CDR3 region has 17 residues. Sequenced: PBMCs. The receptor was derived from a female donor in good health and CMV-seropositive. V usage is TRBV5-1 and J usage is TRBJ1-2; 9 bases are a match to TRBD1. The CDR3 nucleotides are TGCGCCAGCAGCTTGTACGGGACAGGGACATCTTCCTATGGCTACACCTTC. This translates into CASSLYGTGTSSYGYTF.